This is a list of T cell receptor beta chains from one sample in a study of T cell changes during pregnancy in multiple sclerosis. The table came from immunoSEQ multiplex PCR; TCRdb's copy has only in-frame clones and leaves some out. This table has 30,000 to 40,000 clones, over 85% appearing once. Specimen: CD4+ T cells from peripheral blood mononuclear cells, collected after pregnancy. All receptors come from a female donor in good health, enrolled as a control in a pregnancy study. The CDR3 runs from the conserved cysteine through the conserved F or W. The D gene is left open where the match is weak. Part of the rows lack a size; the others show once, few, many or a class for expanded clones.

>few|TRBV19|TRBD1|TRBJ1-2
TGTGCCAGTAGTATGTCAGGGGGCATGGATGGCTACACCTTC
CASSMSGGMDGYTF
>NA|TRBV10-3|TRBD2|TRBJ2-2
TGTGCCATCGGCAAGCGGGGGGAGAACACCGGGGAGCTGTTTTTT
CAIGKRGENTGELFF
>NA|TRBV25-1|NA|TRBJ1-1
TGTGCCAGCCAGAGAGAGCGAGCTTTCTTT
CASQRERAFF
>NA|TRBV7-3|TRBD1|TRBJ1-2
TGTGCCAGCAGCCCGGCGGGACAGGACTATGGCTACACCTTC
CASSPAGQDYGYTF
>once|TRBV19|TRBD1|TRBJ2-1
TGTGCCAGTAGTATAGTCGAGGGAGGACAGGGGAAGTTCTTC
CASSIVEGGQGKFF
>NA|TRBV11-1|TRBD1|TRBJ1-2
TGTGCCAGCAGCACCACAGGGGGCGCGGGCTATGGCTACACCTTC
CASSTTGGAGYGYTF
>once|TRBV9|TRBD1|TRBJ1-3
TGTGCCAGCAGCGTAGGTGGACAGGGGGGGGCTGGAAACACCATATATTTT
CASSVGGQGGAGNTIYF
>NA|TRBV29-1|NA|TRBJ2-7
TGCAGCGGGTCAAGGGGTCCCGACTCCTACGAGCAGTACTTC
CSGSRGPDSYEQYF
>NA|TRBV19|NA|TRBJ1-3
TGTGCCAGTACTCCCCCTAGGACACACTCTGGAAACACCATATATTTT
CASTPPRTHSGNTIYF
>NA|TRBV2|TRBD1|TRBJ2-6
TGTGCCAACCTGAACCGGGACAGGGCATTCGGGGCTCCCTCTGGGGCCAACGTCCTGACTTTC
CANLNRDRAFGAPSGANVLTF
>few|TRBV28|NA|TRBJ1-6
TGTGCCAGCAGCGGGGGTATGAGCAATTCACCCCTCCACTTT
CASSGGMSNSPLHF
>NA|TRBV5-4|NA|TRBJ2-7
TGTGCCAGCAATTTTTACGGGACCTACGAGCAGTACTTC
CASNFYGTYEQYF
>NA|TRBV7-2|NA|TRBJ1-3
TGTGCCAGCAGCCCCGGCGGTTCTGGAAACACCATATATTTT
CASSPGGSGNTIYF
>NA|TRBV29-1|TRBD2|TRBJ2-2
TGCAGCGTTGAGGTTGCCGCTAGCGGTCATAACACCGGGGAGCTGTTTTTT
CSVEVAASGHNTGELFF
>once|TRBV5-1|TRBD2|TRBJ2-3
TGCGCCAGCAATCCTAGCGGGGGTACAGATACGCAGTATTTT
CASNPSGGTDTQYF
>NA|TRBV5-6|TRBD1|TRBJ2-2
TGTGCCAGTGAGCGCCGCAGGACAGGAAGGAACACCGGGGAGCTGTTTTTT
CASERRRTGRNTGELFF
>NA|TRBV28|TRBD1|TRBJ2-5
TGTGCCAGCGGGCGATCCGGGACAGGGGGAGAGACCCAGTACTTC
CASGRSGTGGETQYF
>NA|TRBV11-3|NA|TRBJ2-2
TGTGCCAGCAGCCGGGACACCGGGGAGCTGTTTTTT
CASSRDTGELFF
>NA|TRBV19|TRBD1|TRBJ2-1
TGTGCCAGTAGTACCGGACAGGGATGGAATGAGCAGTTCTTC
CASSTGQGWNEQFF
>few|TRBV6-1|TRBD1|TRBJ1-5
TGTGCCAGCAGTGAAACAGGGGTCGACCCCCAGCATTTT
CASSETGVDPQHF
>NA|TRBV6-4|NA|TRBJ2-3
TGTGCCAGCAGTGAGTCAGGGGAAGATACGCAGTATTTT
CASSESGEDTQYF
>NA|TRBV29-1|NA|TRBJ2-7
TGCAGCGCTCATAGCTCCTACGAGCAGTACTTC
CSAHSSYEQYF
>NA|TRBV6-1|NA|TRBJ2-5
TGTGCCAGCAGTTTTGACTCGCCTAAAGAGACCCAGTACTTC
CASSFDSPKETQYF
>NA|TRBV6-5|NA|TRBJ1-1
TGTGCCAGCACCCAGCGGACGGTCGGATTCACTGAAGCTTTCTTT
CASTQRTVGFTEAFF
>NA|TRBV5-5|NA|TRBJ1-2
TGTGCCAGCAGCGACCGCATTAGGGGAGGCTACACCTTC
CASSDRIRGGYTF
>NA|TRBV30|NA|TRBJ1-2
TGTGCCTGGAGGCCGACAGCTAATGGCTACACCTTC
CAWRPTANGYTF
>once|TRBV10-1|NA|TRBJ1-2
TGCGCCAGCAGTGAGTCGGGGCAAAACTATGGCTACACCTTC
CASSESGQNYGYTF
>NA|TRBV6-1|NA|TRBJ2-1
TGTGCCAGCAAACCAACAGAGAGCTCCTACAATGAGCAGTTCTTC
CASKPTESSYNEQFF
>NA|TRBV30|NA|TRBJ1-3
TGTGCCTGGAGTTCCCGACCAGGGGGAAACACCATATATTTT
CAWSSRPGGNTIYF
>NA|TRBV11-2|TRBD1|TRBJ1-5
TGTGCCAGCAGCTTAGGGTCGGGCAGGGGGCATCAGCCCCAGCATTTT
CASSLGSGRGHQPQHF
>NA|TRBV5-6|TRBD1|TRBJ2-4
TGTGCCAGCAGGGGGAAGACAGGGCTTGAAAACATTCAGTACTTC
CASRGKTGLENIQYF
>NA|TRBV29-1|TRBD2|TRBJ2-3
TGCAGCGTTGAGACTAGCGGGGTGGTGACAGATACGCAGTATTTT
CSVETSGVVTDTQYF
>NA|TRBV6-1|NA|TRBJ2-2
TGTGCCAGCAGTGCGAGTCTGGCGGTACCCGGGGAGCTGTTTTTT
CASSASLAVPGELFF
>NA|TRBV7-3|NA|TRBJ2-1
TGTGCCAGCAGCTTAAGGTTGCCCGGGGAATACAATGAGCAGTTCTTC
CASSLRLPGEYNEQFF
>NA|TRBV4-2|NA|TRBJ1-4
TGTGCCAGCAGCCAAGAATCGGCGGCTGCAACTAATGAAAAACTGTTTTTT
CASSQESAAATNEKLFF
>NA|TRBV19|NA|TRBJ2-3
TGTGCCAGTCAATACAACAGGGAACGAGGCACAGATACGCAGTATTTT
CASQYNRERGTDTQYF
>NA|TRBV11-2|TRBD1|TRBJ1-4
TGTGCCAGCAGCTCAGTCGTTGGGGGACAGGGGAAAAAACTGTTTTTT
CASSSVVGGQGKKLFF
>NA|TRBV7-9|TRBD2|TRBJ2-2
TGTGCCAGCAGCTCTATATCGGGACTAGCGGGGAACACCGGGGAGCTGTTTTTT
CASSSISGLAGNTGELFF
>NA|TRBV4-2|NA|TRBJ1-4
TGTGCCAGCAGCCAAGTTCGGGGGGCTGAAAAACTGTTTTTT
CASSQVRGAEKLFF
>NA|TRBV27|NA|TRBJ2-3
TGTGCCAGTTCCCATACAGATACGCAGTATTTT
CASSHTDTQYF